This TCR beta chain came from a study of CD8 T cells in Susac syndrome. Study-level points and caveats: CD4+ repertoires of Susac syndrome patients lacked detectable clonal expansion.

CDR1 and CDR2 from the germline V gene are GTSNPN and SVGIG (reference sequence). V was cut by 6 bases and J by 8 bases, with 22 bases left in between. The CDR3 consists of 14 residues. RNA in amounts of 0.5 to 1 ug was reverse transcribed with random hexamers. TCRdb itself ran the immunoSEQ multiplex PCR reads through MiXCR, one entry per CDR3 protein. This sample yields about 240,000 distinct CDR3 sequences, of which roughly 95% are seen a single time; 0.08% to 0.11% belongs to the top ten. Note on this clonotype: No antigen is known for it.

This TCR came from a human donor with Susac syndrome. The chain carries TRBV30 and TRBJ1-2; maybe TRBD1 (5 bases). The sequenced material came from CD4+ T cells from PBMCs. The CDR3 coding sequence is TGTGCCTGCTCGCAGGGTATTGGTACCTCAGGCTACACCTTC. It codes for CACSQGIGTSGYTF.